This TCR beta chain was recovered during a study of blood T cell repertoires in COVID-19. Study details: PBMCs, B-cell-depleted T cells, or T cells were the source of the cDNA or gDNA that made up the material.

Libraries were prepared by immunoSEQ multiplex PCR; TCRdb keeps only in-frame clonotypes and omits some of them. The profile shows approximately 210,000 clones, 80% to 90% of them singletons. The TCR comes from a woman of 80 years or more with COVID-19, enrolled during active disease. Sequenced material: peripheral blood.

CDR3 in DNA: TGTGCCAGCAGCTCACAGGAGAGAAACACCATATATTTT. Translation gives CASSSQERNTIYF. The rearrangement links TRBV7-2 to TRBJ1-3; TRBD1 is a possible D gene (5 bases). The V gene lost 4 bases and the J gene lost 5 bases, with 9 bases spanning the gap. The germline gives CDR1 SGHTA, CDR2 FQGNSA. The CDR3 is 13 residues long.